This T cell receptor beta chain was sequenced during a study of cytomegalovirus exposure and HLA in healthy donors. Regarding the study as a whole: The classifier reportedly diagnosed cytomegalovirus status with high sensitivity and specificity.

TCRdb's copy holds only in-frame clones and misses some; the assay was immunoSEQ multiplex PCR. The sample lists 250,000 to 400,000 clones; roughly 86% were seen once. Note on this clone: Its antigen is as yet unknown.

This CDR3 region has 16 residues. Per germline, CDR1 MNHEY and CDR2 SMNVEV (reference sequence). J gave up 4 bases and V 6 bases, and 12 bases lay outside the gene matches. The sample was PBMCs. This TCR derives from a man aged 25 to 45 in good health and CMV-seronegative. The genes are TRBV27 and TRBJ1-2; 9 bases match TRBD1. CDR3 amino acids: CASSREGTGQFYGYTF. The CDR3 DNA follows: TGTGCCAGCAGCCGAGAGGGGACAGGGCAGTTCTATGGCTACACCTTC.